One and the same sample provided the 15 T cell receptor delta chains below, sequenced in a study of gamma-delta T cells after stem cell transplantation. TCRdb reanalysed the RT-PCR reads with CATT. The sample lists about 2,600 delta-chain clones; about 2.9% were seen once. The sequencing sample was made of gamma-delta T cells. These receptors were obtained from a human donor. It is not recorded whose cells these are; they may come from a transplant donor.

This clone has a handful of counts. One base separates it from a far larger clone, so it is likely a read error. The sample holds other DNA sequences that translate to the same CDR3. The chain employs TRDV3 and TRDJ1; unclear D gene. Germline CDR1 TVYSNPD, CDR2 GDNSRS (reference sequence). This CDR3 contains 14 residues. CDR3 amino acids: CALVPPRNTDKLIF. Here the CDR3 DNA reads TGTGCCTTGGTACCCCCGCGGAACACCGATAAGCTCATCTTT.

This clone has just a few counts. The mismatch at residue 13 between this DNA's translation and the TCRdb protein of a much larger clone likely reflects a read error; the protein shown is translated from the DNA. The CDR3 loop is CACDGIRLGDTDADKLIF. The DNA for the CDR3 is TGTGCCTGTGACGGGATCCGACTGGGGGATACGGACGCCGATAAACTCATCTTT. The chain is built from TRDV2 and TRDJ1, with TRDD3 matching 13 bases. V dropped 3 bases and J dropped 3; count of bases not matched to a gene: 12. The germline V gene has CDR1 GEAIGNYY and CDR2 EKD. The CDR3 runs 18 residues.

For this clone: The protein that TCRdb holds for this DNA derives from a much larger clone and differs from the translated DNA at residue 16, which likely indicates a read error; the protein shown here is translated from the DNA. This rearrangement joins TRDV2 to TRDJ3; the match to TRDD3 covers 12 bases. The germline gives CDR1 GEAIGNYY, CDR2 EKD. The CDR3 extends over 20 amino acids. The CDR3 loop reads CACDTVLGDTLSWDTQQMFF. DNA for the CDR3: TGTGCCTGTGACACCGTACTGGGGGATACCCTCTCCTGGGACACCCAACAGATGTTTTTC.

Within the sample, this clone is medium-sized. This sequence joins TRDV2 and TRDJ1; D is uncertain. The germline CDR1 and CDR2 sequences are GEAIGNYY and EKD. The CDR3 runs 14 residues. V lost 0 bases and J lost 0, with 7 bases in between. CDR3 bases: TGTGCCTGTGACACCCTACTTAACACCGATAAACTCATCTTT. This encodes CACDTLLNTDKLIF.

The CDR3 here is CACDILLGDTPSKMGMDKLIF. DNA of the CDR3: TGTGCCTGTGACATCTTACTGGGGGATACACCTTCCAAAATGGGGATGGATAAACTCATCTTT. The chain carries TRDV2 and TRDJ1, with 12 bases lining up with TRDD3. V was pared by 2 bases and J by 5 bases, with 23 bases of the junction left unmatched. The length of the CDR3 is 21 residues. Germline values: CDR1 GEAIGNYY, CDR2 EKD.

The table lists this clone with a few counts. This may be a read error: a much more frequent sequence differs by one nucleotide. At the DNA level, this CDR3 is encoded by other sequences in the same sample as well. V is TRDV2 and J is TRDJ1; a weak D match, TRDD3 (6 bases). Germline CDR1 is GEAIGNYY and CDR2 is EKD. Trimming stripped 0 bases from V and 2 bases from J, with 36 bases between. The CDR3 length is 23 residues. The CDR3 DNA sequence: TGTGCCTGTGACACCGTCCTGGTACTGGGAGATATAAAGAGGGGAGAGTCGACCGATAAACTCATCTTT. Its translation is CACDTVLVLGDIKRGESTDKLIF.

By its share, this clone is medium-sized. V gene TRDV2 combines with J gene TRDJ1; 8 nucleotides align to TRDD3. V dropped 2 bases and J dropped 4; count of bases not matched to a gene: 14. Germline V gives CDR1 GEAIGNYY, CDR2 EKD. The CDR3 spans 17 residues. The CDR3 sequence is CACDNLPPGGRDDKLIF. The CDR3 DNA sequence: TGTGCCTGTGACAATCTTCCACCTGGGGGACGAGACGATAAACTCATCTTT.

Comment on this clone: The protein given by TCRdb reflects a much larger clone and differs at residue 5 from this DNA's translation, likely from a read error; the protein shown is the DNA's translation. Different DNA sequences within this sample yield the same CDR3. The chain has TRDV2 and TRDJ1; 13 bases align to TRDD3. The V segment lost 0 bases and the J segment 2 bases; nucleotides outside the gene matches: 2. The germline gives CDR1 GEAIGNYY, CDR2 EKD. The CDR3 sequence is 16 residues long. The CDR3 spells CACDTVLGDTTDKLIF. The CDR3 DNA reads as TGTGCCTGTGACACCGTACTGGGGGATACGACCGATAAACTCATCTTT.

At least ten counts were recorded for this clone. The genes are TRDV2 and TRDJ1; D may be TRDD3 (6 bases). Trimming pared 0 bases from V and 0 bases from J, leaving 10 bases between. The CDR3 has 15 residues. Germline CDR1 is GEAIGNYY and CDR2 is EKD. The DNA of the CDR3 is TGTGCCTGTGACACCGTGGGGGCCCACACCGATAAACTCATCTTT. Its translation: CACDTVGAHTDKLIF.

As to this clone: Additional DNA sequences in this sample encode the identical CDR3. This CDR3 reads CALGAHPPLPPLLGDLLILPGPQYTDKLIF. For the CDR3, the DNA is TGTGCTCTTGGGGCACACCCACCCCTGCCGCCTTTACTGGGGGACCTTTTAATTCTCCCTGGTCCCCAGTACACCGATAAACTCATCTTT. This sequence joins TRDV1 and TRDJ1; the match to TRDD3 covers 9 bases. The CDR3 totals 30 residues. Germline CDR1 TSWWSYY, CDR2 QGS. Unmatched junction bases numbered 48, after V lost 4 bases and J lost 0 bases.

This clone turned up a few times. This DNA's translation differs at residue 3 from TCRdb's protein, which comes from a much larger clone; a read error is likely, and the protein shown is translated from the DNA. The chain combines TRDV2 with TRDJ1, with 10 bases fitting TRDD3. Germline CDR1 GEAIGNYY, CDR2 EKD. This CDR3 region has 17 residues. The CDR3 DNA is TGTGCCCGTGACACATTACTGGGGGATCACCTCACCGATAAACTCATCTTT. It yields the protein CARDTLLGDHLTDKLIF.

The chain uses TRDV2 and TRDJ3; 10 nucleotides agree with TRDD3. Germline CDR1 reads GEAIGNYY; CDR2 reads EKD. This CDR3 region has 20 residues. Germline trimming cut 3 bases from V and 0 bases from J; bases unmatched to any gene: 10. The CDR3, as DNA: TGTGCCTGTGACTCCGTGATGGGGGATACCCTCTCCTGGGACACCCGACAGATGTTTTTC. Translated: CACDSVMGDTLSWDTRQMFF.

Worth noting for this clone: One base separates it from a far larger clone, so it is likely a read error. The same CDR3 also results from other DNA sequences found in this sample. The chain uses TRDV2 and TRDJ3; D is perhaps TRDD3 (5 bases). The germline gives CDR1 GEAIGNYY, CDR2 EKD. The CDR3 covers 18 residues. The CDR3 sequence is CACDPAGGPSWDTRQMFF. The CDR3 bases are TGTGCCTGTGACCCCGCAGGGGGCCCCTCCTGGGACACCCGACAGATGTTTTTT.

By share of the sample, this clone is medium-sized. The chain has TRDV2 and TRDJ1; TRDD3 aligns across 7 bases. Germline V lookup: CDR1 GEAIGNYY, CDR2 EKD. The CDR3 contains 13 residues. Trimming cost V 0 bases and J 8 bases; bases outside gene matches: 5. This CDR3 reads CACDTFGGQKLIF. The DNA of the CDR3 is TGTGCCTGTGACACCTTTGGGGGACAAAAACTCATCTTT.

This clone is medium-sized within its sample. Other DNA sequences within the sample encode an identical CDR3. The chain is built from TRDV1 and TRDJ1, with 12 nucleotides matching TRDD3. CDR3 length: 20 amino acids. Trimming cost V 0 bases and J 4 bases; bases outside gene matches: 15. Germline CDR1 is TSWWSYY and CDR2 is QGS. The CDR3 coding sequence is TGTGCTCTTGGGGAACTTCTTCCTTTGGTCTGGGGGATACGGGGCGATAAACTCATCTTT. Its protein product is CALGELLPLVWGIRGDKLIF.